The 10 T cell receptor beta chains below were found in one sample sequenced in a study of shared clonotypes between healthy human individuals. The method was immunoSEQ multiplex PCR; TCRdb's version includes in-frame clones alone and lacks a portion of them. The profile covers roughly 770,000 clones, with 96% appearing a single time and about 0.25% taken by the ten largest. Cells designated naive CD8 were CD45RO-negative and were positively selected for CCR7, with terminally differentiated effector memory CD45RA+ cells excluded. Specimen: naive CD8+ T cells sorted from blood. Every receptor here comes from a man under 40 in good health.

This rearrangement joins TRBV11-2 to TRBJ2-1; 9 positions agree with TRBD2. With 5 bases clipped from V and 4 bases from J, the junction kept 6 bases outside the gene matches. Germline V gene lookup returns CDR1 SGHAT and CDR2 FQNNGV. This CDR3 has 15 residues. The CDR3 region has the DNA TGTGCCAGCAGCCTGACTAGCGGAAAGTACAATGAGCAGTTCTTC. It encodes CASSLTSGKYNEQFF.

The chain couples TRBV7-9 to TRBJ2-7; TRBD1 agrees at 8 bases. J lost 2 bases, V lost 5 bases, and 8 bases had no gene match. The CDR3 consists of 15 residues. Germline V gene lookup returns CDR1 SEHNR and CDR2 FQNEAQ (reference sequence). The CDR3: CASSVPRGRTYEQYF. CDR3 DNA sequence: TGTGCCAGCAGCGTACCCAGGGGGCGAACCTACGAGCAGTACTTC.

In the case of this clone: At the DNA level, this CDR3 is encoded by other sequences in the same sample as well. The CDR3 spells CASSSTGSSYEQYF. The CDR3 DNA reads TGTGCCAGCAGCTCCACAGGGAGCTCCTACGAGCAGTACTTC. The genes are TRBV7-9 and TRBJ2-7; perhaps TRBD1 as D (6 bases). V dropped 4 bases and J dropped 0 bases, with 10 bases sitting between them. The CDR3 loop spans 14 amino acids. Germline V gene sequence: CDR1 SEHNR, CDR2 FQNEAQ (reference sequence). Drawing the rest from reference TRBV7-9 and TRBJ2-7, the complete variable domain is DTGVSQNPRHKITKRGQNVTFRCDPISEHNRLYWYRQTLGQGPEFLTYFQNEAQLEKSRLLSDRFSAERPKGSFSTLEIQRTEQGDSAMYLCASSSTGSSYEQYFGPGTRLTVT.

This chain joins TRBV5-1 and TRBJ1-1; no clear D. The CDR3 consists of 11 residues. Germline CDR1 reads SGHRS; CDR2 reads YFSETQ. V shed 5 bases and J shed 1 base, with 3 bases lying between them. The CDR3 region is CASRRNTEAFF. For the CDR3, the DNA is TGCGCCAGCAGGCGGAACACTGAAGCTTTCTTT.

The J gene is TRBJ2-4, the V gene TRBV11-2; the match to TRBD2 covers 8 bases. Looked up from germline, CDR1 is SGHAT and CDR2 is FQNNGV. Trimming took 3 bases from V and 0 from J; bases not matched to a gene: 10. There are 18 residues in the CDR3. CDR3 coding DNA: TGTGCCAGCAGCTTCCCAGCGGGAGTCGGGGGAGCCAAAAACATTCAGTACTTC. Amino acids: CASSFPAGVGGAKNIQYF. Looking up the rest from reference TRBV11-2 and TRBJ2-4 gives the full variable domain: EAGVAQSPRYKIIEKRQSVAFWCNPISGHATLYWYQQILGQGPKLLIQFQNNGVVDDSQLPKDRFSAERLKGVDSTLKIQPAKLEDSAVYLCASSFPAGVGGAKNIQYFGAGTRLSVL.

This sequence joins TRBV28 and TRBJ1-4; D is undetermined. The V gene's germline CDR1 is MDHEN and CDR2 SYDVKM. The CDR3 sequence is 15 residues long. Trimming cost V 6 bases and J 0 bases, with 11 bases left between them. As DNA, the CDR3 is TGTGCCAGCAGGCCCACCTCGGCAACTAATGAAAAACTGTTTTTT. Amino acid sequence: CASRPTSATNEKLFF.

V gene TRBV28 combines with J gene TRBJ2-7; D may be TRBD2 (6 bases). V was clipped by 2 bases and J by 2 bases, with 10 bases between them. CDR1 and CDR2 (germline): MDHEN, SYDVKM. The CDR3 spans 14 residues. DNA for the CDR3: TGTGCCAGCAGTTTAAGGGACTGGACCTACGAGCAGTACTTC. Amino acid sequence: CASSLRDWTYEQYF.

This chain joins TRBV10-2 and TRBJ2-7; D is ambiguous. The CDR3 length is 11 residues. Germline loops: CDR1 WSHSY, CDR2 SAAADI. V shed 7 bases and J shed 5 bases, with 9 bases lying between them. In DNA, the CDR3 is TGCGCCAGCATGGCAGGAGACGAGCAGTACTTC. This codes for CASMAGDEQYF.

In its sample, this clone was seen once. This chain connects TRBV11-2 to TRBJ2-3; D is undetermined. The CDR3 has 17 amino acids. Germline-derived CDR1 and CDR2 are SGHAT and FQNNGV. V lost 5 bases and J 0 bases, leaving 18 bases between the germline ends. The CDR3 spells CASSVTAAQTSTDTQYF. CDR3 in DNA: TGTGCCAGCAGCGTAACAGCCGCACAGACTAGCACAGATACGCAGTATTTT.

Note on this clone: This same CDR3 is encoded by further DNA sequences in the sample. This chain connects TRBV29-1 to TRBJ2-1; D is perhaps TRBD2 (5 bases). Trimming took off 6 bases at V and 6 bases at J, with 6 bases between the two ends. Germline CDR1 and CDR2: SQVTM and ANQGSEA. The CDR3 runs 10 residues. CDR3 sequence: CSVDSNEQFF. The CDR3, as DNA: TGCAGCGTGGACTCCAATGAGCAGTTCTTC.